This TCR beta chain was obtained from a study of blood T cell repertoires in COVID-19. Methods used by the authors: Reference gene primer amplification gave nucleated cell count estimates. TCRdb's copy holds only in-frame clones and misses some; the assay was immunoSEQ multiplex PCR. V, J and clone size were drawn from that table, and D and trimming were deduced from the DNA. The data show 95,000 to 150,000 clones, with approximately 80% seen just once and about 12% held by the top ten. Trimming took off 2 bases at V and 0 bases at J, with 23 bases between the two ends. The CDR3 has 20 residues. In germline, CDR1 is MNHEY, CDR2 SVGEGT. The table lists this clone with a few counts.

This receptor was taken from a human donor in a cohort sampled during active COVID-19. The chain couples TRBV6-2 or TRBV6-3 to TRBJ2-1; TRBD1 might be the D (6 bases). Sequencing was performed on peripheral blood. The CDR3 DNA reads TGTGCCAGCAGTTACCGATCAGGGGCCGAACATTTGAGCTCCTACAATGAGCAGTTCTTC. Translating it yields CASSYRSGAEHLSSYNEQFF.